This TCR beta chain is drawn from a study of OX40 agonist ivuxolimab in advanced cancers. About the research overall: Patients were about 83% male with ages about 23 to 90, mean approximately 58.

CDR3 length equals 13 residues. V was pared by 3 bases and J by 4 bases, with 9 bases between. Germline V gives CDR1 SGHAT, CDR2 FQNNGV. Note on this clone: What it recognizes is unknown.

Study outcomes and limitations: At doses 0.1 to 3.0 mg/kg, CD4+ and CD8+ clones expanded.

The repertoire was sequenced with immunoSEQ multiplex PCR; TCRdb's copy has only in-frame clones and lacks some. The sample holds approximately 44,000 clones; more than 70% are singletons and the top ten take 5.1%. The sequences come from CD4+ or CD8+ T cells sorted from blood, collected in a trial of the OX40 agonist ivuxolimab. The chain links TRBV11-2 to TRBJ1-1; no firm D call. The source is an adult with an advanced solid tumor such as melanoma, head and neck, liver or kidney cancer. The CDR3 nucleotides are TGTGCCAGCAGCTTGGACCCGTCCACTGAAGCTTTCTTT. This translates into CASSLDPSTEAFF.